The rows below give T cell receptor beta chains drawn from one sample of a study of blood T cell repertoires in COVID-19. Measured with immunoSEQ multiplex PCR; TCRdb has only the in-frame clones, and not every one. Among around 300,000 clones listed, roughly 90% were seen once. The sample taken for sequencing was peripheral blood. The receptors stem from a man in his forties or fifties with acute or convalescent COVID-19. Each CDR3 is given with its conserved first and last residue. Fields, in order: CDR3 protein, CDR3 DNA, clone size, V gene, D gene, J gene, CDR3 length. A D gene is named only where the DNA matches it firmly. Size values are once, few and many counts, or a class for expanded clones, and some rows have none.

cdr3_aa: CASSAGTGEAKNIQYF; cdr3_nt: TGTGCCAGCAGCGCCGGGACAGGGGAAGCCAAAAACATTCAGTACTTC; clone_size: -; v_call: TRBV11-3; d_call: TRBD1; j_call: TRBJ2-4; cdr3_length: 16
cdr3_aa: CASSWDLGTEAFF; cdr3_nt: TGTGCCAGCAGTTGGGACTTAGGCACTGAAGCTTTCTTT; clone_size: few; v_call: TRBV12-3/TRBV12-4; d_call: -; j_call: TRBJ1-1; cdr3_length: 13
cdr3_aa: CASSPGRGNYEQYF; cdr3_nt: TGTGCCAGCTCACCCGGACGGGGAAACTACGAGCAGTACTTC; clone_size: -; v_call: TRBV18; d_call: -; j_call: TRBJ2-7; cdr3_length: 14
cdr3_aa: CASSRDMNTEAFF; cdr3_nt: TGTGCCAGCAGCAGGGATATGAACACTGAAGCTTTCTTT; clone_size: -; v_call: TRBV6-6; d_call: -; j_call: TRBJ1-1; cdr3_length: 13
cdr3_aa: CASRATQNTEAFF; cdr3_nt: TGTGCCAGTAGAGCAACTCAAAACACTGAAGCTTTCTTT; clone_size: -; v_call: TRBV19; d_call: -; j_call: TRBJ1-1; cdr3_length: 13
cdr3_aa: CASTPVSLGGSDTEAFF; cdr3_nt: TGTGCCAGCACCCCAGTAAGTTTGGGGGGTTCGGACACTGAAGCTTTCTTT; clone_size: -; v_call: TRBV21-1; d_call: -; j_call: TRBJ1-1; cdr3_length: 17
cdr3_aa: CASTHRGYNEQFF; cdr3_nt: TGTGCCAGCACCCACCGAGGGTACAATGAGCAGTTCTTC; clone_size: -; v_call: TRBV6-5; d_call: -; j_call: TRBJ2-1; cdr3_length: 13
cdr3_aa: CASSRDPSLRGLYEQYF; cdr3_nt: TGTGCCAGCAGCCGAGACCCGAGCCTGCGGGGGCTATACGAGCAGTACTTC; clone_size: -; v_call: TRBV7-8; d_call: -; j_call: TRBJ2-7; cdr3_length: 17
cdr3_aa: CAWRGHNNEKLFF; cdr3_nt: TGTGCCTGGCGGGGACACAATAATGAAAAACTGTTTTTT; clone_size: -; v_call: TRBV30; d_call: -; j_call: TRBJ1-4; cdr3_length: 13
cdr3_aa: CASSRQGDTGGPLHF; cdr3_nt: TGTGCCAGCAGTCGACAGGGGGACACGGGAGGTCCCCTCCACTTT; clone_size: -; v_call: TRBV6-5; d_call: TRBD1; j_call: TRBJ1-6; cdr3_length: 15
cdr3_aa: CASSLDFSSGNTIYF; cdr3_nt: TGCGCCAGCAGCCTCGACTTCAGCTCTGGAAACACCATATATTTT; clone_size: -; v_call: TRBV5-1; d_call: -; j_call: TRBJ1-3; cdr3_length: 15
cdr3_aa: CASTKQGLTEAFF; cdr3_nt: TGTGCCAGTACCAAACAGGGGCTCACTGAAGCTTTCTTT; clone_size: -; v_call: TRBV2; d_call: TRBD1; j_call: TRBJ1-1; cdr3_length: 13
cdr3_aa: CASSQLQAGRASTEAFF; cdr3_nt: TGCGCCAGCAGCCAATTACAGGCAGGAAGGGCGTCCACTGAAGCTTTCTTT; clone_size: -; v_call: TRBV5-1; d_call: -; j_call: TRBJ1-1; cdr3_length: 17
cdr3_aa: CASSPSGGARETQYF; cdr3_nt: TGCGCCAGCAGCCCGAGCGGGGGGGCCCGGGAGACCCAGTACTTC; clone_size: -; v_call: TRBV5-1; d_call: TRBD2; j_call: TRBJ2-5; cdr3_length: 15
cdr3_aa: CASSILVGPGANVLTF; cdr3_nt: TGTGCCAGCAGTATCCTCGTGGGGCCTGGGGCCAACGTCCTGACTTTC; clone_size: -; v_call: TRBV28; d_call: -; j_call: TRBJ2-6; cdr3_length: 16
cdr3_aa: CASSEGGRQPQHF; cdr3_nt: TGTGCCAGCAGTGAGGGGGGTCGACAGCCCCAGCATTTT; clone_size: once; v_call: TRBV2; d_call: -; j_call: TRBJ1-5; cdr3_length: 13
cdr3_aa: CASSLVGTNEKLFF; cdr3_nt: TGCGCCAGCAGCTTGGTCGGAACTAATGAAAAACTGTTTTTT; clone_size: once; v_call: TRBV5-1; d_call: -; j_call: TRBJ1-4; cdr3_length: 14
cdr3_aa: CASSVGAGWTEAFF; cdr3_nt: TGTGCCAGCAGTGTCGGGGCGGGGTGGACTGAAGCTTTCTTT; clone_size: -; v_call: TRBV2; d_call: -; j_call: TRBJ1-1; cdr3_length: 14
cdr3_aa: CASSKRPGTRGTTEQYF; cdr3_nt: TGTGCCAGCAGCAAGAGGCCGGGCACACGAGGGACAACCGAGCAGTACTTC; clone_size: -; v_call: TRBV7-9; d_call: -; j_call: TRBJ2-7; cdr3_length: 17
cdr3_aa: CASSLSRYGYTF; cdr3_nt: TGTGCCAGCAGCTTATCGAGATATGGCTACACCTTC; clone_size: few; v_call: TRBV11-2; d_call: -; j_call: TRBJ1-2; cdr3_length: 12
cdr3_aa: CASGSGGATSEAFF; cdr3_nt: TGTGCCAGTGGGTCGGGGGGGGCGACCTCTGAAGCTTTCTTT; clone_size: -; v_call: TRBV19; d_call: -; j_call: TRBJ1-1; cdr3_length: 14
cdr3_aa: CASSFVGGIPYEQYF; cdr3_nt: TGTGCCAGCAGCTTTGTCGGGGGGATCCCCTACGAGCAGTACTTC; clone_size: -; v_call: TRBV7-9; d_call: TRBD2; j_call: TRBJ2-7; cdr3_length: 15